Presented here are 19 T cell receptor beta chains from one specimen sequenced in a study of Graves' ophthalmopathy and Graves' hyperthyroidism. The study amplified TCR beta CDR3 regions using RNA transcripts. HTBI-primed first-round RT-PCR preceded second-round multiplex PCR. TCRdb passed the multiplex PCR reads through MiXCR, listing each CDR3 protein once. The data hold some 390,000 distinct CDR3 sequences, with 15% to 20% observed a single time. The material sequenced was peripheral blood. The receptors here all came from a woman between 18 and 30 years old with Graves' ophthalmopathy.

This clonotype was seen only a few times. The chain has TRBV6-5 and TRBJ1-5; tentative D call: TRBD1 (5 bases). The germline V gene has CDR1 MNHEY and CDR2 SVGAGI. CDR3 size: 16 residues. V was shortened by 0 bases and J by 4 bases, with 13 bases between the two germline ends. The CDR3 DNA reads TGTGCCAGCAGTTACTCGAGGCCGGGGGAAAATCAGCCCCAGCATTTT. Translated: CASSYSRPGENQPQHF.

There are many counts of this clonotype. V is TRBV7-2 and J is TRBJ2-2, with a tentative D call TRBD1 (7 bases). Germline values: CDR1 SGHTA, CDR2 FQGNSA. V was clipped by 6 bases and J by 4 bases, with 30 bases between them. The CDR3 extends over 20 amino acids. CDR3 in DNA: TGTGCCAGCAGACCCGGACAGGCTTTATGGGCTCGGCGGGGCACCGGGGAGCTGTTTTTT. Amino acids: CASRPGQALWARRGTGELFF.

This clonotype was seen ten or more times. The V and J genes are TRBV6-1 and TRBJ2-3, with D maybe TRBD2 (5 bases). Germline lookup yields CDR1 MNHNS and CDR2 SASEGT. The CDR3 consists of 13 residues. Trimming cost V 6 bases and J 0 bases, with 7 bases left between them. The CDR3 region is CASRRASTDTQYF. The DNA for the CDR3 is TGTGCCAGCAGGCGGGCTAGCACAGATACGCAGTATTTT.

This clonotype was detected many times. This may stem from a read error, because a much larger clone lies one nucleotide away. The CDR3 end shows no conserved phenylalanine or tryptophan, and so a read error is likely. The gene calls are TRBV6-2 or TRBV6-3 and TRBJ1-6; D remains ambiguous. CDR1 MNHEY and CDR2 SVGEGT come from the germline V gene. The CDR3 totals 15 residues. The V gene lost 10 bases and the J gene lost 8 bases, with 21 bases spanning the gap. The CDR3 DNA sequence: TGTGCCACTCGAGGCAGTCTCCTCTTGGATTCACCCCTCCACCTT. It translates to CATRGSLLLDSPLHL.

There are many counts of this clonotype. The chain carries TRBV6-2 or TRBV6-3 and TRBJ1-2; D not certain. There are 16 residues in the CDR3. Germline V gene lookup returns CDR1 MNHEY and CDR2 SVGEGT. V lost 6 bases to trimming and J lost 4 bases, with 21 bases between them. The CDR3 spells CASRLGYERGGYGYTF. CDR3 bases: TGTGCCAGCAGACTGGGATACGAGCGGGGAGGCTATGGCTACACCTTC.

This clonotype was observed at least ten times. The rearrangement links TRBV27 to TRBJ2-7, with TRBD2 identical over 14 bases. The germline V gene has CDR1 MNHEY and CDR2 SMNVEV (reference sequence). CDR3 size: 14 residues. J was trimmed by 4 bases and V by 4 bases; bases with no gene match: 0. The CDR3 sequence: CASSWTSGRYEQYF. The CDR3 DNA is TGTGCCAGCAGTTGGACTAGCGGGAGGTACGAGCAGTACTTC.

For this clonotype: This may be a read error: a much more frequent sequence differs by one nucleotide. The chain has TRBV27 and TRBJ2-6; D is uncertain. The CDR3 is made up of 15 amino acids. Germline lookup yields CDR1 MNHEY and CDR2 SMNVEV (reference sequence). CDR3 in amino acids: CASSLSSSGTNVLTF. The CDR3 nucleotides read TGTGCCAGCAGTTTATCTAGCTCTGGGACCAACGTCCTGACTTTC.

This clonotype was counted many times. The gene calls are TRBV5-5 and TRBJ1-2, with unresolved D. This CDR3 is built from 13 residues. Trimming pared 1 base from V and 2 bases from J, leaving 6 bases between. Germline CDR1 is SGHKS and CDR2 is YYEKEE (reference sequence). The CDR3 bases are TGTGCCAGCAGCTTGCCACAGAACTATGGCTACACCTTC. Translated: CASSLPQNYGYTF.

The J gene is TRBJ2-5, the V gene TRBV7-2; TRBD1 matches at 7 bases. J was trimmed by 4 bases and V by 3 bases; bases with no gene match: 8. CDR3 length: 15 residues. Germline assignment: CDR1 SGHTA and CDR2 FQGNSA. The CDR3, as DNA: TGTGCCAGCAGCTTGGCAGGGGGATGGCGAGAGACCCAGTACTTC. Translating gives CASSLAGGWRETQYF.

This chain connects TRBV7-2 to TRBJ2-7; 9 nucleotides agree with TRBD1. CDR1 and CDR2 from the germline V gene are SGHTA and FQGNSA. V trimming: 5 bases; J trimming: 5 bases; junction bases outside the gene matches: 7. The CDR3 covers 14 residues. The CDR3 DNA sequence: TGTGCCAGCAGCGTAAACAGGGGGCTCAACGAGCAGTACTTC. Its protein is CASSVNRGLNEQYF.

The gene calls are TRBV7-8 and TRBJ1-3; the D is unclear. This CDR3 contains 17 residues. V was clipped by 0 bases and J by 1 base, with 13 bases between them. CDR1 SGHVS and CDR2 FQNEAQ come from the germline V gene. The CDR3 DNA sequence: TGTGCCAGCAGCTTAGCGCTCCCCCGAGCTTCTGGAAACACCATATATTTT. Encoded protein: CASSLALPRASGNTIYF.

This clonotype was observed at least ten times. The chain recombines TRBV7-9 with TRBJ1-1; D ambiguous. Germline CDR1 reads SEHNR; CDR2 reads FQNEAQ (reference sequence). V was trimmed by 11 bases and J by 3 bases, leaving 10 bases between them. This CDR3 comprises 11 residues. CDR3 loop: CACRVDTEAFF. The CDR3 DNA sequence: TGTGCCTGCCGGGTGGACACTGAAGCTTTCTTT.

This clonotype was recorded many times. The J gene is TRBJ1-1, the V gene TRBV30; D remains unclear. The germline V gene encodes CDR1 GTSNPN and CDR2 SVGIG (reference sequence). The V gene lost 2 bases and the J gene lost 1 base, with 11 bases spanning the gap. CDR3 length: 14 amino acids. The CDR3 region has the DNA TGTGCCTGGAGTATCGGACGGGGGAACACTGAAGCTTTCTTT. This codes for CAWSIGRGNTEAFF.

This chain uses TRBV6-5 with TRBJ1-2; D is unresolved. The germline V and J ends were trimmed by 0 bases and 3 bases, with 5 bases remaining between them. Germline assignment: CDR1 MNHEY and CDR2 SVGAGI. The CDR3 has 13 amino acids. The CDR3, as DNA: TGTGCCAGCAGTTACTCTCGGCACTATGGCTACACCTTC. It codes for CASSYSRHYGYTF.

Many counts were recorded for this clonotype. This chain joins TRBV6-1 and TRBJ1-1; D is uncertain. CDR3 length: 13 residues. Per the germline V gene, CDR1 is MNHNS and CDR2 is SASEGT. V gave up 3 bases and J gave up 11 bases, with 16 bases separating them. In DNA form, the CDR3 reads TGTGCCAGCAGTGATGGAGGGAGGAAATGGGCTTTCTTT. It encodes CASSDGGRKWAFF.

Many counts were recorded for this clonotype. This chain uses TRBV7-9 with TRBJ1-1, with 8 bases that match TRBD1. This CDR3 has 14 amino acids. Germline V gene sequence: CDR1 SEHNR, CDR2 FQNEAQ (reference sequence). V was clipped by 5 bases and J by 4 bases; unmatched bases: 6. The chain's CDR3 is CASSQMTGATEAFF. The CDR3 DNA is TGTGCCAGCAGCCAGATGACAGGGGCCACTGAAGCTTTCTTT.

This chain uses TRBV19 with TRBJ1-3; D might be TRBD1 (6 bases). V shed 2 bases and J shed 4 bases, with 12 bases lying between them. The germline gives CDR1 LNHDA, CDR2 SQIVND (reference sequence). CDR3 length: 15 residues. CDR3 loop: CASSISTGRGNTIYF. The CDR3 DNA is TGTGCCAGTAGTATATCGACAGGCCGCGGAAACACCATATATTTT. The whole variable domain, remainder taken from reference TRBV19 and TRBJ1-3, is DGGITQSPKYLFRKEGQNVTLSCEQNLNHDAMYWYRQDPGQGLRLIYYSQIVNDFQKGDIAEGYSVSREKKESFPLTVTSAQKNPTAFYLCASSISTGRGNTIYFGEGSWLTVV.

This sequence joins TRBV6-1 and TRBJ1-1; unclear D gene. The V and J ends lost 4 bases and 5 bases respectively, with 14 bases between them. The V gene's germline CDR1 is MNHNS and CDR2 SASEGT. This CDR3 region has 14 residues. The CDR3: CASSGSASLTEAFF. The CDR3 nucleotides are TGTGCCAGCAGTGGTTCCGCTTCATTAACTGAAGCTTTCTTT.

This clonotype occurred many times. CDR3 coding DNA: TGTGCCAGCAGCTTAGGGTCTGGCGGGAGATGGTCCTACGAGCAGTACTTC. This codes for CASSLGSGGRWSYEQYF. The gene calls are TRBV7-9 and TRBJ2-7, with 7 bases lining up with TRBD2. The CDR3 length is 17 residues. Trimming removed 1 base from V and 1 base from J; junction bases left unmatched: 10. The germline CDR1 and CDR2 sequences are SEHNR and FQNEAQ (reference sequence).